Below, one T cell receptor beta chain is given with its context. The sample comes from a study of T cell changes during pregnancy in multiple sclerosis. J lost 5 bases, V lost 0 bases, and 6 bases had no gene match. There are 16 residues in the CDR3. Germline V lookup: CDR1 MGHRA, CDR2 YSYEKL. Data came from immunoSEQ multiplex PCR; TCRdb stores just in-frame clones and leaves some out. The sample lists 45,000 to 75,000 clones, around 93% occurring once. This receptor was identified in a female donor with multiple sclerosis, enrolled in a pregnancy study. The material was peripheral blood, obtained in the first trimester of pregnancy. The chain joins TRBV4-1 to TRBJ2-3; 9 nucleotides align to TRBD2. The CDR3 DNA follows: TGCGCCAGCAGCCAAGATTGGCCTAGCGGGGTAGATACGCAGTATTTT. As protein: CASSQDWPSGVDTQYF.